The rows below give T cell receptor beta chains drawn from one sample of a study of blood T cell repertoires in COVID-19. The repertoire was sequenced with immunoSEQ multiplex PCR; TCRdb's copy has only in-frame clones and lacks some. The sample lists 250,000 to 400,000 clones, roughly 90% occurring once. The sequenced sample was peripheral blood. All receptors derive from a woman aged 25-40 years with COVID-19, enrolled during active disease. The CDR3 runs from the conserved cysteine through the conserved F or W. The D gene is left open where the match is weak. Size is omitted from some rows. Given values are once, few, many or a class for expanded clones.

D gene,V gene,J gene,clone size,CDR3 protein,CDR3 DNA
-,TRBV2,TRBJ1-2,once,CASSEDGSRGYGYTF,TGTGCCAGCAGTGAGGATGGGTCCCGGGGGTATGGCTACACCTTC
-,TRBV6-5,TRBJ2-7,-,CASSYNRDEQYF,TGTGCCAGCAGTTATAACAGGGACGAGCAGTACTTC
TRBD2,TRBV5-6,TRBJ2-1,-,CASSYTGLVYNEQFF,TGTGCCAGCAGTTATACGGGACTAGTCTACAATGAGCAGTTCTTC
-,TRBV3-1/TRBV3-2,TRBJ1-5,-,CASSQAVGEGQPQHF,TGTGCCAGCAGCCAAGCCGTAGGGGAAGGTCAGCCCCAGCATTTT
-,TRBV3-1/TRBV3-2,TRBJ2-7,-,CASSLGLALYEQYF,TGTGCCAGCAGCCTGGGGCTAGCGCTCTACGAGCAGTACTTC
-,TRBV19,TRBJ1-5,-,CASSLQTGPNQPQHF,TGTGCCAGTAGTCTTCAGACAGGCCCCAATCAGCCCCAGCATTTT
-,TRBV5-4,TRBJ1-1,-,CASSFPVGADTEAFF,TGTGCCAGCAGCTTCCCCGTGGGGGCAGACACTGAAGCTTTCTTT
-,TRBV2,TRBJ1-5,few,CASRMGEEGNQPQHF,TGTGCCAGCAGGATGGGAGAGGAGGGCAATCAGCCCCAGCATTTT
TRBD1,TRBV19,TRBJ1-1,-,CASSKDRDSMNTEAFF,TGTGCCAGTAGTAAGGACCGGGACAGCATGAACACTGAAGCTTTCTTT
TRBD2,TRBV19,TRBJ2-1,-,CASSWVGGSTNEQFF,TGTGCCAGTAGTTGGGTCGGCGGGAGCACCAATGAGCAGTTCTTC